Listed here is a single T cell receptor (beta chain). Its antigen is not known. The data originate from a study of tumour-infiltrating T cells in Burkitt lymphoma. Overall study: All epidemiological Burkitt lymphoma subtypes were represented in the cohort. Overall and progression-free survival were predicted by productive clonality. Study findings and constraints: Several public clonotypes recurred in numerous Burkitt lymphoma patients.

Assay: immunoSEQ multiplex PCR; the TCRdb copy retains only in-frame clones and omits some. The sample lists tens of thousands of clones, approximately 31% occurring once. CDR1 SGHAT and CDR2 FQNNGV come from the germline V gene. Trimming stripped 1 base from V and 1 base from J, with 4 bases between. CDR3 length: 13 amino acids. This TCR derives from a human donor with Burkitt lymphoma. The V and J genes are TRBV11-2 and TRBJ1-1, with D hard to call. The sequencing input was tumor tissue. CDR3 sequence: CASSLGQNTEAFF. The CDR3 DNA is TGTGCCAGCAGCTTAGGACAGAACACTGAAGCTTTCTTT.